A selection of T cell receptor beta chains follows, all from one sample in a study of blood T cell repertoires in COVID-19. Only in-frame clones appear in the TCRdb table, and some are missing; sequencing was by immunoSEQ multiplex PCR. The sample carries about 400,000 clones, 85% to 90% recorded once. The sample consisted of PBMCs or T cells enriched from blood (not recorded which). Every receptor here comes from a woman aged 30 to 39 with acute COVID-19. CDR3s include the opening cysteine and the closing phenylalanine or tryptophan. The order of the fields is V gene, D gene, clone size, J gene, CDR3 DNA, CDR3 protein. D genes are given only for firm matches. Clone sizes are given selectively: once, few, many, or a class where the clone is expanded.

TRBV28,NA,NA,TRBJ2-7,TGTGCCAGCAGTTTACGACAGGCATTCTCCTACGAGCAGTACTTC,CASSLRQAFSYEQYF
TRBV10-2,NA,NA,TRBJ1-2,TGCGCCAGCAGTGTTTCCTCCGGGGTACTCTATGGCTACACCTTC,CASSVSSGVLYGYTF
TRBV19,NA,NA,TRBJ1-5,TGTGCCAGTAGTTCCGGGGGGGCCCTTGCGAGGCAGCCCCAGCATTTT,CASSSGGALARQPQHF
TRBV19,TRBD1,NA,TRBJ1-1,TGTGCCAGTAAGGGACAGGGGGTAACGGCCTTACCTTTCTTT,CASKGQGVTALPFF
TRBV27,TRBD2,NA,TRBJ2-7,TGTGCCAGCAGAAGACTAGCGGGGGGGCCTTACGAGCAGTACTTC,CASRRLAGGPYEQYF
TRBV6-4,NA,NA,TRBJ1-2,TGTGCCAGCAGTGACGGGCAGGGGACTAACTATGGCTACACCTTC,CASSDGQGTNYGYTF
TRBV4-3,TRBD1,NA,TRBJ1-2,TGCGCCAGCAGCCCGCCGGGACAGGGGGCGCTTACCTTC,CASSPPGQGALTF
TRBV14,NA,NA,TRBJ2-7,TGTGCCAGCAGCCACCACCCGAGCTCCTACGAGCAGTACTTC,CASSHHPSSYEQYF
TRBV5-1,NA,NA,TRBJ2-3,TGCGCCAGCAGCTCAGGTACAGGAATTAGCACAGATACGCAGTATTTT,CASSSGTGISTDTQYF
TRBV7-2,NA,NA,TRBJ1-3,TGTGCCAGCAGCAGGGCAGGGTGGGGAAACACCATATATTTT,CASSRAGWGNTIYF
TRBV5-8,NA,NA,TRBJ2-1,TGTGCCAGCAGCTTCTCCTCTTACTACAATGAGCAGTTCTTC,CASSFSSYYNEQFF
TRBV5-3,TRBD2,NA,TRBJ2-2,TGTGCCAGAAGCTCCCGACTAGCGGGGGTGAACACCGGGGAGCTGTTTTTT,CARSSRLAGVNTGELFF
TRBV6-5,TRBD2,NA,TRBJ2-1,TGTGCCAGCAGTTACTCCTCTAGCGGGGACTACAATGAGCAGTTCTTC,CASSYSSSGDYNEQFF
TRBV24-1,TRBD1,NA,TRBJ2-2,TGTGCCACCAGGGCCAGGGGGATAACCGGGGAGCTGTTTTTT,CATRARGITGELFF
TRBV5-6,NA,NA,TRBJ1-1,TGTGCCAGCACCTCGGGATGGGTAGCGAACACTGAAGCTTTCTTT,CASTSGWVANTEAFF
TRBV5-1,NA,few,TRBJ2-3,TGCGCCAGCAGCTTGGCCAGGAGCACAGATACGCAGTATTTT,CASSLARSTDTQYF
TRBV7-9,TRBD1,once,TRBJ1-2,TGTGCCAGCGGTAGGATGGGGACAGTACACTATGGCTACACCTTC,CASGRMGTVHYGYTF
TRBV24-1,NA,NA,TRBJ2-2,TGTGCCACCGAGAACACAGGCTCCCCGAACACCGGGGAGCTGTTTTTT,CATENTGSPNTGELFF
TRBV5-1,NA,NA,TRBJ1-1,TGCGCCAGCCATCTAAATACGGAGGACACTGAAGCTTTCTTT,CASHLNTEDTEAFF
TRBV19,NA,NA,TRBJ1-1,TGTGCCAGTAGTTCGGACACCTACATGAACACTGAAGCTTTCTTT,CASSSDTYMNTEAFF
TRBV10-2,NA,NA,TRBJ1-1,TGCGCCAGCAGATCCACAGGGCCGAACACTGAAGCTTTCTTT,CASRSTGPNTEAFF
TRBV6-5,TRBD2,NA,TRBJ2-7,TGTGCCAGCGGTTCCAGCGGGGGGGCCTACGAGCAGTACTTC,CASGSSGGAYEQYF
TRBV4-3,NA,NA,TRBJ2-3,TGCGCCAGCAGCCAAGATTGGACTAGCACAGATACGCAGTATTTT,CASSQDWTSTDTQYF
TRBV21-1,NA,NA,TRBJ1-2,TGTGCCGCCGGGAAAAGCTATGGCTACACCTTC,CAAGKSYGYTF
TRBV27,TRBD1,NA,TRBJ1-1,TGTGCCAGCAGGAATCCCCGGGACAGGAACACTGAAGCTTTCTTT,CASRNPRDRNTEAFF
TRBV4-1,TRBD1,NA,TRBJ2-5,TGCGCCAGCAGCCAAGAGTTTTGGGACAGGGGAGGGGAGACCCAGTACTTC,CASSQEFWDRGGETQYF
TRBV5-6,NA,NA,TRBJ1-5,TGTGCCAGCAGCTTGTATGACGGGGTAAGGCAGCCCCAGCATTTT,CASSLYDGVRQPQHF
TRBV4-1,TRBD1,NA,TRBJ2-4,TGCGCCAGCAGCCAAGATGTTTGGACAGGGGGAAACATTCAGTACTTC,CASSQDVWTGGNIQYF
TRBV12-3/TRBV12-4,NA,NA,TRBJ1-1,TGTGCCAGCAGGACCGGGAACGGTGGGGCTTTCTTT,CASRTGNGGAFF
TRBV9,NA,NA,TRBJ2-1,TGTGCCAGCGATACGTCGGGGGAGCCTTACAATGAGCAGTTCTTC,CASDTSGEPYNEQFF
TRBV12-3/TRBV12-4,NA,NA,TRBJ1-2,TGTGCCAGCAGTTTGGCGGCAGCCTATGGCTACACCTTC,CASSLAAAYGYTF